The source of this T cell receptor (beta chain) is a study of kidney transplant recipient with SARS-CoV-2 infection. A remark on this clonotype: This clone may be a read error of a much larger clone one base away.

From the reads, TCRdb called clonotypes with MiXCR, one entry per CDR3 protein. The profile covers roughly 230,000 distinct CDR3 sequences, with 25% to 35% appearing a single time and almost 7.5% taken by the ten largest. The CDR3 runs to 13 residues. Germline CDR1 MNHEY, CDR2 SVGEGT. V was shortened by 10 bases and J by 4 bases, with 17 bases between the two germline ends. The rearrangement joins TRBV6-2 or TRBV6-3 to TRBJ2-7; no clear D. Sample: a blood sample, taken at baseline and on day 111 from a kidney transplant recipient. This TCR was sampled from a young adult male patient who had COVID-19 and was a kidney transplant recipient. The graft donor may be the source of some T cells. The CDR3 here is CANSPGRPYEQYV. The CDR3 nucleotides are TGTGCCAACAGCCCCGGACGGCCATACGAGCAGTACGTC.